This TCR beta chain appears in the sequencing data of a study of OX40 agonist ivuxolimab in advanced cancers. CDR1 and CDR2 from the germline V gene are LGHNA and YNFKEQ. The CDR3 extends over 15 amino acids. V lost 2 bases and J 4 bases, leaving 14 bases between the germline ends. The repertoire was sequenced with immunoSEQ multiplex PCR; TCRdb's copy has only in-frame clones and lacks some. The table has around 83,000 clones, around 85% seen once; the top ten hold under 8%. The sequences come from CD4+ or CD8+ T cells sorted from blood, collected in a trial of the OX40 agonist ivuxolimab. The rearrangement links TRBV4-2 to TRBJ1-1; no clear D gene. This clonotype was obtained from an adult with an advanced solid tumor such as melanoma, head and neck, liver or kidney cancer. Written as DNA, the CDR3 is TGTGCCAGCAGCCAATTTTTCGGGTCTGGCACTGAAGCTTTCTTT. It translates to CASSQFFGSGTEAFF.